This TCR beta chain was captured in a study of blood T cell repertoires in COVID-19. Data came from immunoSEQ multiplex PCR; TCRdb stores just in-frame clones and leaves some out. The sample includes 150,000 to 200,000 clones, about 86% of them seen just once. With V trimmed by 0 bases and J by 0 bases, 9 bases remained unmatched. In germline, CDR1 is SGHDT, CDR2 YYEEEE. The CDR3 runs to 18 residues. This sequence joins TRBV5-6 and TRBJ2-1; 7 bases align to TRBD2. The specimen was peripheral blood. The TCR sequence derives from a woman aged 70-85 years with COVID-19, enrolled during active disease. As DNA, the CDR3 is TGTGCCAGCAGCTTGGTGGGACTCGGGAGGAACTCCTACAATGAGCAGTTCTTC. Translated, it gives CASSLVGLGRNSYNEQFF.